This TCR beta chain was recorded in a study of blood T cell repertoires in COVID-19. Study background: Samples of COVID-19 (acute and convalescent) were obtained from the United States, Italy and Spain. T cells, B-cell-depleted T cells, or PBMCs provided the cDNA or gDNA that served as material.

The CDR3 has 12 residues. V was trimmed by 7 bases and J by 8 bases, leaving 12 bases between them. In the original workflow: Using reference gene primer amplification, nucleated cell counts were estimated. Assay used: immunoSEQ multiplex PCR; TCRdb lists only in-frame clones, some missing. V, J and clone size reflect that table, while D and trimming were determined from the DNA. Here the sample spans 230,000 or so clones, 84% being singletons. The sequencing sample was made of peripheral blood. The J gene is TRBJ2-1, the V gene TRBV23-1; tentatively, D is TRBD1 (5 bases). Being an ORF, TRBV23-1 has a function that is uncertain. The clonotype comes from a man aged 35 to 55 who had recovered from COVID-19. CDR3 nucleotide sequence: TGCGCCAGCACCTTCACAGGCTATGAGCAGTTCTTC. This gives the protein CASTFTGYEQFF.